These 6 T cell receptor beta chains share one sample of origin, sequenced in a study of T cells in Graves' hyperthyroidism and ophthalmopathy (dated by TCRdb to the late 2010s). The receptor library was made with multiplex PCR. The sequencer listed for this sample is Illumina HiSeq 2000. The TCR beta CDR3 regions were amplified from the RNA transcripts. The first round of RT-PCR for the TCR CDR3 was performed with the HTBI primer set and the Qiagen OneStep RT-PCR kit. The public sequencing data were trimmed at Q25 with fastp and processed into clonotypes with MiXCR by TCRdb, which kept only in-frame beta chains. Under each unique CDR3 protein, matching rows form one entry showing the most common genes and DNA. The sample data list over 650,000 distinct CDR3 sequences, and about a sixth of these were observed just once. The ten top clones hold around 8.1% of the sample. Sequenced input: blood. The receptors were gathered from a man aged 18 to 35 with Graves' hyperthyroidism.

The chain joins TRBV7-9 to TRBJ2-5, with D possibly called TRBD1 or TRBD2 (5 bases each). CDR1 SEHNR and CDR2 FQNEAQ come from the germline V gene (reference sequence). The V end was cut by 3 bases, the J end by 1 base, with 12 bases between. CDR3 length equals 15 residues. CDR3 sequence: CASSFLRGFQETQYF. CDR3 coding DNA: TGTGCCAGCAGCTTCCTCCGGGGCTTCCAAGAGACCCAGTACTTC.

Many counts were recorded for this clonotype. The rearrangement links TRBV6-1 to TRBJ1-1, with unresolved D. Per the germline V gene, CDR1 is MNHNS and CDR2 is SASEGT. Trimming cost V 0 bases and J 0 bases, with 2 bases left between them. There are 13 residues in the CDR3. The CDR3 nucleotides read TGTGCCAGCAGTGAAGCGATGAACACTGAAGCTTTCTTT. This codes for CASSEAMNTEAFF.

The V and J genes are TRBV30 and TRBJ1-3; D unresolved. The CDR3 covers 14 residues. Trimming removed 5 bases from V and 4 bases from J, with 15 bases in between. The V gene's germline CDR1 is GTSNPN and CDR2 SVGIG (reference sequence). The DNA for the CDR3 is TGTGCCTGGTCAAGTGGCGGAAAAGGAAACACCATATATTTT. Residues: CAWSSGGKGNTIYF.

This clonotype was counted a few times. CDR3 protein: CSASHYWTRRDDEQFF. DNA of the CDR3: TGCAGTGCTAGTCATTACTGGACCCGCCGAGACGATGAGCAGTTCTTC. J is TRBJ2-1 and V is TRBV20-1; D gene uncertain. The CDR3 covers 16 residues. V was clipped by 3 bases and J by 8 bases, with 23 bases between them. Per germline, CDR1 DFQATT and CDR2 SNEGSKA (reference sequence).

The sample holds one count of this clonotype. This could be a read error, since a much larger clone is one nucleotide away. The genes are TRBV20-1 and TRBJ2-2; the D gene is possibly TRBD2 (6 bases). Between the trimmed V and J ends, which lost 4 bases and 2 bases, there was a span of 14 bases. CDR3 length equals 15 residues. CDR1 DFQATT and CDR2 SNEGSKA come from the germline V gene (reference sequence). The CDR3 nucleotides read TGCAGTGCTACTGGGGGGACCTTAAACACCGGGGAGCTGTTTTTT. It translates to CSATGGTLNTGELFF.

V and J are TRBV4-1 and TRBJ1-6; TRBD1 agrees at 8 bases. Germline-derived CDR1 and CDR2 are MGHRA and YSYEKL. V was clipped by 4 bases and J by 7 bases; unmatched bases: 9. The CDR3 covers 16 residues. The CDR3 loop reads CASSRSSRQGNSPLHF. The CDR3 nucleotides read TGCGCCAGCAGCCGATCTTCGAGACAGGGGAATTCACCCCTCCACTTT.